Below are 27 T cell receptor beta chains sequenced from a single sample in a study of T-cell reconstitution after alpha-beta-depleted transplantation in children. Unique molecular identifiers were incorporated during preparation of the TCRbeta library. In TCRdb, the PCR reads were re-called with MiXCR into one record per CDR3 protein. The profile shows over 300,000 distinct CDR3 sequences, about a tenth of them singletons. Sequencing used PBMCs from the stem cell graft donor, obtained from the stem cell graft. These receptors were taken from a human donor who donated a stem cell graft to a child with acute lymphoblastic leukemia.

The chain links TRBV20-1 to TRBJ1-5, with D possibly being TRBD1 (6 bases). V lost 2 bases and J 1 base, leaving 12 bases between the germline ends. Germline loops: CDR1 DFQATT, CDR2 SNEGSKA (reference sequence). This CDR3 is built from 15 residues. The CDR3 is CSARSGANSNQPQHF. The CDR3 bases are TGCAGTGCTAGATCGGGGGCTAACAGCAATCAGCCCCAGCATTTT.

The CDR3 region is CASSLGEGGGAGANVLTF. DNA of the CDR3: TGCGCCAGCAGCTTGGGCGAGGGCGGCGGCGCTGGGGCCAACGTCCTGACTTTC. The chain has TRBV5-1 and TRBJ2-6; D is perhaps TRBD2 (5 bases). CDR3 length: 18 amino acids. From germline, CDR1 is SGHRS and CDR2 YFSETQ. V lost 0 bases and J 2 bases, leaving 15 bases between the germline ends.

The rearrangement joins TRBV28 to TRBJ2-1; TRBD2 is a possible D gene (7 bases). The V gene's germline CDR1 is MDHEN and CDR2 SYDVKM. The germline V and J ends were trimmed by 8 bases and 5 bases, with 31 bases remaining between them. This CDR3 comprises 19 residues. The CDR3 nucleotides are TGTGCCAGCTTCCCGTGGGAGAGGGGGGGGGCCATTCTCCACAATGAGCAGTTCTTC. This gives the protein CASFPWERGGAILHNEQFF.

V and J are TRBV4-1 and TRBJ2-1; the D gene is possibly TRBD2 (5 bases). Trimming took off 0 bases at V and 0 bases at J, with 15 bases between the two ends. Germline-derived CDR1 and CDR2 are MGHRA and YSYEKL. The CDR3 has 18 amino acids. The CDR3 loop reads CASSQEKFGELSYNEQFF. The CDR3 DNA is TGCGCCAGCAGCCAAGAGAAGTTCGGGGAGCTCTCCTACAATGAGCAGTTCTTC.

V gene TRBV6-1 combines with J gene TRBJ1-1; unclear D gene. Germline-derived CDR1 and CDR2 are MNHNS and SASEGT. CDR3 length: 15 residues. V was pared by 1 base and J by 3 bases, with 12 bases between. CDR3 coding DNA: TGTGCCAGCAGTGAAGAAGACGGAGAGTACACTGAAGCTTTCTTT. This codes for CASSEEDGEYTEAFF.

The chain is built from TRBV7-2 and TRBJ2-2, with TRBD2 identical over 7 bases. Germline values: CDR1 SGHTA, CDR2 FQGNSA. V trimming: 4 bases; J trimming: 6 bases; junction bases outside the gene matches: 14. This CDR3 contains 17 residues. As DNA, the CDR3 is TGTGCCAGCAGCTCCTCCCCTGCGGGAGTGCAGGCCGGGGAGCTGTTTTTT. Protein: CASSSSPAGVQAGELFF.

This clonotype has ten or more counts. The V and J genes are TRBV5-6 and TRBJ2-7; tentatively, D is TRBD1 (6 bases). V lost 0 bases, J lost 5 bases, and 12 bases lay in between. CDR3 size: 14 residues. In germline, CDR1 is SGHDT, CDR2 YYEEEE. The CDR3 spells CASSLAGRGHEQYF. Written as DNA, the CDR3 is TGTGCCAGCAGCTTGGCAGGCAGGGGCCACGAGCAGTACTTC.

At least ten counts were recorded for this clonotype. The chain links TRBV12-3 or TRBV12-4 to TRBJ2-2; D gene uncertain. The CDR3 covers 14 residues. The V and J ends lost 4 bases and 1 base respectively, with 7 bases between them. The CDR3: CASSWERNTGELFF. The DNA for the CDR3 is TGTGCCAGCAGTTGGGAACGGAACACCGGGGAGCTGTTTTTT.

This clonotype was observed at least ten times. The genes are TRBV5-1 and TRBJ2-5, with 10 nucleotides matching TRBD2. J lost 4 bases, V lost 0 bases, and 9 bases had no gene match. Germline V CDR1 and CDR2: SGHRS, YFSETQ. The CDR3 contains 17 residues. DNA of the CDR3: TGCGCCAGCAGCTTGGTACCTAGCGGGAGTATAGCAGAGACCCAGTACTTC. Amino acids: CASSLVPSGSIAETQYF.

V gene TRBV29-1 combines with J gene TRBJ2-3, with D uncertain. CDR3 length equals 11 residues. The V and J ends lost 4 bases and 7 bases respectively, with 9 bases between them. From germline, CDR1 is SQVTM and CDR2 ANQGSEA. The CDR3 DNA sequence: TGCAGCGTTGTTGCAGCGTATACGCAGTATTTT. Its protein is CSVVAAYTQYF.

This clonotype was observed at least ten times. As DNA, the CDR3 is TGTGCCAGCAGCTTAGATCTGGGCGGACCCCTCTCTGGGGCCAACGTCCTGACTTTC. Amino acid sequence: CASSLDLGGPLSGANVLTF. The rearrangement links TRBV11-1 to TRBJ2-6; D is undetermined. Germline V gene sequence: CDR1 SGHAT, CDR2 FQDESV (reference sequence). Trimming took off 1 base at V and 0 bases at J, with 16 bases between the two ends. This CDR3 spans 19 amino acids. The variable domain in full, with the rest retrieved from reference TRBV11-1 and TRBJ2-6, is EAEVAQSPRYKITEKSQAVAFWCDPISGHATLYWYRQILGQGPELLVQFQDESVVDDSQLPKDRFSAERLKGVDSTLKIQPAELGDSAMYLCASSLDLGGPLSGANVLTFGAGSRLTVL.

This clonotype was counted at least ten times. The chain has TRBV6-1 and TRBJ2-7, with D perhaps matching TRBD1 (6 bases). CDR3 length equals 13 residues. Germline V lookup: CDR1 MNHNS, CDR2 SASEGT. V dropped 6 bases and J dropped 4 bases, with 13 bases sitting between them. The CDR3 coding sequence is TGTGCCAGCAGCCGCGACAGGAAGTACGAGCAGTACTTC. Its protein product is CASSRDRKYEQYF.

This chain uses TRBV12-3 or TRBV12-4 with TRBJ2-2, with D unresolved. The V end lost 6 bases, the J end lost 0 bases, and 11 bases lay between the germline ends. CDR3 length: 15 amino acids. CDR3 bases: TGTGCCAGCAGCCGGCAAGCCCCGAACACCGGGGAGCTGTTTTTT. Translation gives CASSRQAPNTGELFF.

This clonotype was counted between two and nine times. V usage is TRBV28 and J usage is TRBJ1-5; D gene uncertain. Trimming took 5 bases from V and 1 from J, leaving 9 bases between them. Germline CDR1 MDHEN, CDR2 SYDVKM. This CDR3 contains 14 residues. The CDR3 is CASSPRRSNQPQHF. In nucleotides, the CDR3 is TGTGCCAGCAGTCCCCGCCGAAGCAATCAGCCCCAGCATTTT.

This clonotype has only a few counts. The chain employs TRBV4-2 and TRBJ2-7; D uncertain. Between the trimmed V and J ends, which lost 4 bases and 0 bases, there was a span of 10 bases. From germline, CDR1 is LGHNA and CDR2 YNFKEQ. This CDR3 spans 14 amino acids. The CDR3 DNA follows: TGTGCCAGCAGCCCCGGTGAACTCTCCTACGAGCAGTACTTC. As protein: CASSPGELSYEQYF.

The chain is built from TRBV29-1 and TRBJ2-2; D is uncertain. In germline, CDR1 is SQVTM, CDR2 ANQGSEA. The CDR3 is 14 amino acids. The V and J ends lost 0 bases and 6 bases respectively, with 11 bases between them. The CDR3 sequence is CSVEEGGKAGELFF. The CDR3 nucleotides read TGCAGCGTTGAAGAAGGTGGGAAGGCCGGGGAGCTGTTTTTT.

CDR3 loop: CASRQRYEQYF. The CDR3, as DNA: TGTGCCAGCCGACAGCGGTACGAGCAGTACTTC. V is TRBV6-5 and J is TRBJ2-7; tentatively, D is TRBD1 or TRBD2 (5 bases each). This CDR3 contains 11 residues. Germline values: CDR1 MNHEY, CDR2 SVGAGI. V dropped 8 bases and J dropped 4 bases, with 9 bases sitting between them.

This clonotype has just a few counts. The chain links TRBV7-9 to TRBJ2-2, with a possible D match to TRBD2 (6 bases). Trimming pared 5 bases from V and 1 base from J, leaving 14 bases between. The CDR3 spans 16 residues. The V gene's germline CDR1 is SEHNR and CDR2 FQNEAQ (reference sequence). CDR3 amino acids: CASSPMGTQNTGELFF. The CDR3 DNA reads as TGTGCCAGCAGCCCTATGGGGACTCAGAACACCGGGGAGCTGTTTTTT.

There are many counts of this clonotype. CDR3 amino acids: CSVELGWSDTQYF. In nucleotides, the CDR3 is TGCAGCGTTGAACTAGGTTGGTCAGATACGCAGTATTTT. The chain employs TRBV29-1 and TRBJ2-3; D gene uncertain. Trimming removed 2 bases from V and 4 bases from J, with 10 bases in between. The CDR3 has 13 residues. Germline loops: CDR1 SQVTM, CDR2 ANQGSEA.

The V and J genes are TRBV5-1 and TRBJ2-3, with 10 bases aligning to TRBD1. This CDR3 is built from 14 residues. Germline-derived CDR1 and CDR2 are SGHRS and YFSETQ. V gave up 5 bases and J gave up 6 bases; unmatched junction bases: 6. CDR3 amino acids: CASRLGTGDDTQYF. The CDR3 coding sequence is TGCGCCAGCAGACTAGGGACAGGGGACGATACGCAGTATTTT.

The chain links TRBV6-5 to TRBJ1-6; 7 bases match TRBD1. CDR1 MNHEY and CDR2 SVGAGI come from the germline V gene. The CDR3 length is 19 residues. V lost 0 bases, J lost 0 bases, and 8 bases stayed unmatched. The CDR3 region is CASSYSRGPGRSYNSPLHF. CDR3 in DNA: TGTGCCAGCAGTTACTCGAGGGGGCCGGGCCGCTCCTATAATTCACCCCTCCACTTT.

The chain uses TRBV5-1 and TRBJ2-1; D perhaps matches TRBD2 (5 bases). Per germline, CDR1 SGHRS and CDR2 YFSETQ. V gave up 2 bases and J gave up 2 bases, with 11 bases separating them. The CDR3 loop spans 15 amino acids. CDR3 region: CASSLGLYTYNEQFF. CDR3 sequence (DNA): TGCGCCAGCAGCTTAGGACTCTACACCTACAATGAGCAGTTCTTC.

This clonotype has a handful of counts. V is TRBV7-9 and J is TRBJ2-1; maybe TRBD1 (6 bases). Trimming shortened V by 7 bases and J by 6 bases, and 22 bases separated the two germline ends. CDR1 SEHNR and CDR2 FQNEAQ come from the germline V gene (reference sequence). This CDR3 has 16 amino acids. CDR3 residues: CASNADSQFPRNEQFF. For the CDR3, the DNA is TGTGCCAGCAACGCGGACAGCCAATTTCCTCGCAATGAGCAGTTCTTC.

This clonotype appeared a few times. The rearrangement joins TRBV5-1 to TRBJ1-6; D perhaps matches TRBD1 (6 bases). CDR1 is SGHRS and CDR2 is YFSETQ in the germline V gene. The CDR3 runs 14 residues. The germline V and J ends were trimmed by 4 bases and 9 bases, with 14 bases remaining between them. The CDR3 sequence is CASSPTGSGSPLHF. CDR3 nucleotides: TGCGCCAGCAGCCCTACAGGGAGCGGTTCACCCCTCCACTTT. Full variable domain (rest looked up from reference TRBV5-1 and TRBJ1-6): KAGVTQTPRYLIKTRGQQVTLSCSPISGHRSVSWYQQTPGQGLQFLFEYFSETQRNKGNFPGRFSGRQFSNSRSEMNVSTLELGDSALYLCASSPTGSGSPLHFGNGTRLTVT.

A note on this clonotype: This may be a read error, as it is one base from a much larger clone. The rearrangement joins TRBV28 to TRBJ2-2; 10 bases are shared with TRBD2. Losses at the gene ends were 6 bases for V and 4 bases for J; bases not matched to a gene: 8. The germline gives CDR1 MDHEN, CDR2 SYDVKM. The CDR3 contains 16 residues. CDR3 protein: CASRTLLAGSTGELFF. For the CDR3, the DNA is TGTGCCAGCAGAACCCTACTAGCGGGAAGCACCGGGGAGCTGTTTTTT.

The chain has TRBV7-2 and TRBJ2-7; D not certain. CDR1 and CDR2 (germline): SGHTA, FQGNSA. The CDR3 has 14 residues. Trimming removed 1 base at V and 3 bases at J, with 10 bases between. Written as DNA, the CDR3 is TGTGCCAGCAGCTTAGGCCCATTATTCTACGAGCAGTACTTC. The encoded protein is CASSLGPLFYEQYF.

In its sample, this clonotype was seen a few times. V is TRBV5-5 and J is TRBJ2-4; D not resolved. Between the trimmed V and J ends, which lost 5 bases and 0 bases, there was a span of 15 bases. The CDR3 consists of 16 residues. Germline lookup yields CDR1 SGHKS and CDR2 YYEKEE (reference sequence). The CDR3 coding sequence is TGTGCCAGCAGTCGCACAGAAACGCTAGCCAAAAACATTCAGTACTTC. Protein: CASSRTETLAKNIQYF.